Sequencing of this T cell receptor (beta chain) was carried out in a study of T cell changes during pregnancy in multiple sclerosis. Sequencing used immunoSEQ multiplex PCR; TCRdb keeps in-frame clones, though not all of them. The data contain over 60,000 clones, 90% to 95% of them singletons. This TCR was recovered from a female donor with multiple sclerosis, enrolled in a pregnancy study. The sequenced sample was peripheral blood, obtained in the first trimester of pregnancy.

CDR3 region: CASEKGALGGYTF. The CDR3, as DNA: TGTGCTAGTGAGAAGGGGGCGCTAGGGGGCTACACCTTC. V usage is TRBV12-5 and J usage is TRBJ1-2; 7 bases are a match to TRBD1. The germline V gene has CDR1 LGHNT and CDR2 FRNRAP. V lost 7 bases and J lost 8; bases outside the gene matches: 10. CDR3 length: 13 amino acids.